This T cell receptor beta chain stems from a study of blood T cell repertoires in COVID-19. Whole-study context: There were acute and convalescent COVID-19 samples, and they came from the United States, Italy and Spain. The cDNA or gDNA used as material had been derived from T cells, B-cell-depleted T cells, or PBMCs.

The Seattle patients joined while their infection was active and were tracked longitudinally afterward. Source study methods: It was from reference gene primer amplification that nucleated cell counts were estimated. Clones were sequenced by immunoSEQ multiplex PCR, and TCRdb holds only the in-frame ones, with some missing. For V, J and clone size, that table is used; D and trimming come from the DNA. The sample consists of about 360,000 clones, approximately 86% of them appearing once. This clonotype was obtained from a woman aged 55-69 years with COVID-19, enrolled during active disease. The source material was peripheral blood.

CDR3 amino acids: CASSPQQGASPLHF. CDR3 DNA: TGTGCCAGCAGCCCCCAACAGGGCGCTTCACCCCTCCACTTT. The rearrangement joins TRBV7-9 to TRBJ1-6, with a tentative D call TRBD1 (6 bases). The CDR3 length is 14 residues. Trimming removed 5 bases at V and 9 bases at J, with 14 bases between. The V gene's germline CDR1 is SEHNR and CDR2 FQNEAQ (reference sequence).